Listed below are T cell receptor beta chains from one sample, sequenced in a study of T cell changes during pregnancy in multiple sclerosis. This table comes from immunoSEQ multiplex PCR, and its TCRdb copy is limited to in-frame clones, with some not included. The data show tens of thousands of clones, with approximately 90% seen just once and about 6.4% held by the top ten. The sequences come from CD8+ T cells from peripheral blood mononuclear cells, collected in the second trimester of pregnancy. Receptors were obtained from a female donor with multiple sclerosis, enrolled in a pregnancy study. Each CDR3 is given with its conserved first and last residue. D genes are given only for firm matches. The size entry is marked missing in some rows and otherwise reads once, few, many or a size class.

v_call	d_call	j_call	clone_size	cdr3_nt	cdr3_aa
TRBV14	.	TRBJ2-2	.	TGTGCCAGCCGGTTGAGAAACACCGGGGAGCTGTTTTTT	CASRLRNTGELFF
TRBV28	TRBD1	TRBJ1-1	.	TGTGCCAGCAGGAGGGACAGGAACATGAACACTGAAGCTTTCTTT	CASRRDRNMNTEAFF
TRBV29-1	.	TRBJ1-5	.	TGCAGCGTCTTGACAGACGATAGCAATCAGCCCCAGCATTTT	CSVLTDDSNQPQHF
TRBV6-1	.	TRBJ2-7	few	TGTGCCAGCACTCCGCTAGGAGCGGACTACTACGAGCAGTACTTC	CASTPLGADYYEQYF
TRBV19	.	TRBJ2-6	.	TGTGCCAGTAGTATAGACTCCGGGTCTGGGGCCAACGTCCTGACTTTC	CASSIDSGSGANVLTF
TRBV6-5	.	TRBJ2-7	few	TGTGCCAGCAGTTACTCCAAACAGGGAGCTAGCTACGAGCAGTACTTC	CASSYSKQGASYEQYF
TRBV5-4	TRBD2	TRBJ2-1	.	TGTGCCAGCAGCTTTGAGCGGGACGGGGAGCAGTTCTTC	CASSFERDGEQFF
TRBV10-2	TRBD2	TRBJ2-7	.	TGCGCCAGCAGGGGACTAGCGGGTACGCAGTACTTC	CASRGLAGTQYF
TRBV4-3	.	TRBJ2-7	.	TGCGCCAGCAGCCAAGACAGCGGTCCCTCCTACGAGCAGTACTTC	CASSQDSGPSYEQYF
TRBV9	.	TRBJ2-7	.	TGTGCCGGTCTCTCGGGGTACGAGCAGTACTTC	CAGLSGYEQYF
TRBV15	TRBD2	TRBJ2-1	once	TGTGCCACCAGCAGAGGACAGCGGGAGTACAATGAGCAGTTCTTC	CATSRGQREYNEQFF
TRBV7-9	.	TRBJ2-7	.	TGTGCCAGCGGGGCAGGGGAGACACCCTACGAGCAGTACTTC	CASGAGETPYEQYF
TRBV19	TRBD2	TRBJ2-7	.	TGTGCCAGTTCCGGACTAGCGAATTACGAGCAGTACTTC	CASSGLANYEQYF
TRBV19	TRBD1	TRBJ2-7	.	TGTGCCAGTAGTATGGGGCAGGGGGCTGCCTACGAGCAGTACTTC	CASSMGQGAAYEQYF
TRBV13	TRBD2	TRBJ2-5	.	TGTGCCAGCAGCTTAGGCAGTAGCGGGAGCATAGAGACCCAGTACTTC	CASSLGSSGSIETQYF
TRBV9	TRBD2	TRBJ2-7	.	TGTGCCAGCAGCGTAGCTACCGGTAGCGGGAGCGGCGAGCAGTACTTC	CASSVATGSGSGEQYF
TRBV27	.	TRBJ2-2	.	TGTGCCAGCAGTTTGGGGGGGCGCGGCACCGGGGAGCTGTTTTTT	CASSLGGRGTGELFF
TRBV4-3	TRBD1	TRBJ2-7	.	TGCGCCAGCAGCCAGGGGACAGGGATAATTTACGAGCAGTACTTC	CASSQGTGIIYEQYF
TRBV7-9	.	TRBJ2-1	.	TGTGCCAGCATCCCTAGGGGCGGCAATGAGCAGTTCTTC	CASIPRGGNEQFF
TRBV7-6	.	TRBJ2-5	.	TGTGCCAGCAGCCCCATCTTGAGAGAGACCCAGTACTTC	CASSPILRETQYF
TRBV18	TRBD2	TRBJ2-1	.	TGTGCCAGCTCACTGGGACTAGCGGGAGGCAATGAGCAGTTCTTC	CASSLGLAGGNEQFF
TRBV2	TRBD2	TRBJ2-2	once	TGTGCCAGCAGTGAATGGGGCGGGAGAAACACCGGGGAGCTGTTTTTT	CASSEWGGRNTGELFF
TRBV15	.	TRBJ1-2	.	TGTGCCACCAGCAGAGGTTCGGGCTATGGCTACACCTTC	CATSRGSGYGYTF
TRBV7-9	.	TRBJ2-1	.	TGTGCCAGCTGGGGAGGGGGGAGCTCCTACAATGAGCAGTTCTTC	CASWGGGSSYNEQFF
TRBV7-3	TRBD1	TRBJ2-6	.	TGTGCCAGCAGCTTCCCGGCAGGGGGCAATGGGGCCAACGTCCTGACTTTC	CASSFPAGGNGANVLTF
TRBV27	TRBD1	TRBJ1-1	.	TGTGCCAGCAGAGACAGGGGGGTTTGGACTGAAGCTTTCTTT	CASRDRGVWTEAFF
TRBV4-2	TRBD2	TRBJ2-3	.	TGTGCCAGCAGCCAAGATAGCGGGAGCACAGATACGCAGTATTTT	CASSQDSGSTDTQYF
TRBV7-8	TRBD2	TRBJ2-3	.	TGTGCCAGCAGCTTATTGGCTAGCGGCTCCACAGATACGCAGTATTTT	CASSLLASGSTDTQYF
TRBV19	.	TRBJ2-1	.	TGTGCCAGTAGTATCGGGGGCGGGAGCTCCTACAATGAGCAGTTCTTC	CASSIGGGSSYNEQFF
TRBV6-1	.	TRBJ2-3	.	TGTGCCAGCAGTGAACTCCAGGAGGGCTGGGATACGCAGTATTTT	CASSELQEGWDTQYF
TRBV19	.	TRBJ1-2	once	TGTGCCAGTAGTATCGGGGGGACTGGCTACACCTTC	CASSIGGTGYTF
TRBV4-1	TRBD2	TRBJ2-1	.	TGCGCCAGCAGCCCGGTAGCGGGTTACAATGAGCAGTTCTTC	CASSPVAGYNEQFF
TRBV7-9	TRBD1	TRBJ1-1	once	TGTGCCAGCAGCCCAACAGGGGGGGTCGAAGCTTTCTTT	CASSPTGGVEAFF
TRBV21-1	.	TRBJ2-1	.	TGTGCCAGCAGCGGCCGTAAGGACAGGGGAGGACACAATGAGCAGTTCTTC	CASSGRKDRGGHNEQFF
TRBV11-2	TRBD2	TRBJ2-1	.	TGTGCCAGCAGCTGGCACCTAGCGGGCCTTACGTACAATGAGCAGTTCTTC	CASSWHLAGLTYNEQFF
TRBV19	.	TRBJ2-7	.	TGTGCCAGTAGTATAGGGGGCTCCTCTCCCTACGAGCAGTACTTC	CASSIGGSSPYEQYF
TRBV9	TRBD1	TRBJ2-1	.	TGTGCCAGCAGCGGAATATTCAGGGGGAGTCCCTACAATGAGCAGTTCTTC	CASSGIFRGSPYNEQFF
TRBV9	TRBD2	TRBJ2-1	.	TGTGCCAGCAGTCGGACTAGCGGGAGCTATGAGCAGTTCTTC	CASSRTSGSYEQFF
TRBV2	TRBD1	TRBJ1-3	once	TGTGCCAGCAGGGGACAGACGAAACCCTCTGGAAACACCATATATTTT	CASRGQTKPSGNTIYF
TRBV19	TRBD1	TRBJ1-4	.	TGTGCCAGTAGCCCGGGACAGGGGTTTGAAAAACTGTTTTTT	CASSPGQGFEKLFF
TRBV29-1	TRBD1	TRBJ2-3	.	TGCAGCGTTGAAGATGGGACAGGGGAAACAGATACGCAGTATTTT	CSVEDGTGETDTQYF
TRBV5-6	TRBD2	TRBJ2-1	.	TGTGCCAGCAGCTGGGGACTAGCGGGAGGGCCCGATGAGCAGTTCTTC	CASSWGLAGGPDEQFF
TRBV18	TRBD1	TRBJ1-2	.	TGTGCCAGCTCACCGGGACAGAAAACAACTAACTATGGCTACACCTTC	CASSPGQKTTNYGYTF
TRBV27	TRBD1	TRBJ2-7	once	TGTGCCAGCAGGGACAGGGAGTACGAGCAGTACTTC	CASRDREYEQYF
TRBV4-2	.	TRBJ1-2	.	TGTGCCAGCAGCCTGGAATACCCGGTGTGGACAGAGGGGCGACCGGGGGGCTACACCTTC	CASSLEYPVWTEGRPGGYTF
TRBV13	TRBD2	TRBJ2-1	.	TGTGCCAGCAGCTTAGGGGTTAGCGGGAGCAATGAGCAGTTCTTC	CASSLGVSGSNEQFF
TRBV5-4	TRBD2	TRBJ2-7	.	TGTGCCAGCAGCTTCACGGGGGGTAAGGACGAGCAGTACTTC	CASSFTGGKDEQYF
TRBV5-6	TRBD2	TRBJ2-4	.	TGTGCCAGCAGCTTGGGCCCCCTTTCGGTGGGAGGGGAAAACATTCAGTACTTC	CASSLGPLSVGGENIQYF
TRBV13	.	TRBJ1-4	.	TGTGCCAGCAGCTTAGCGGGGGGTTATGATGAAAAACTGTTTTTT	CASSLAGGYDEKLFF
TRBV19	.	TRBJ1-1	.	TGTGCCAGTAGTATTAGACAGGAGATTGAAGCTTTCTTT	CASSIRQEIEAFF
TRBV4-3	.	TRBJ1-1	.	TGCGCCAGCAGCACCCTGGGGGGCACTGAAGCTTTCTTT	CASSTLGGTEAFF
TRBV29-1	TRBD2	TRBJ2-7	.	TGCAGCGTAGTTAGCGGGAGGGCCCCGAAAGAGCAGTACTTC	CSVVSGRAPKEQYF
TRBV10-3	.	TRBJ2-7	.	TGTGCCATCAGGGATCATGGGGGCGACGAGCAGTACTTC	CAIRDHGGDEQYF